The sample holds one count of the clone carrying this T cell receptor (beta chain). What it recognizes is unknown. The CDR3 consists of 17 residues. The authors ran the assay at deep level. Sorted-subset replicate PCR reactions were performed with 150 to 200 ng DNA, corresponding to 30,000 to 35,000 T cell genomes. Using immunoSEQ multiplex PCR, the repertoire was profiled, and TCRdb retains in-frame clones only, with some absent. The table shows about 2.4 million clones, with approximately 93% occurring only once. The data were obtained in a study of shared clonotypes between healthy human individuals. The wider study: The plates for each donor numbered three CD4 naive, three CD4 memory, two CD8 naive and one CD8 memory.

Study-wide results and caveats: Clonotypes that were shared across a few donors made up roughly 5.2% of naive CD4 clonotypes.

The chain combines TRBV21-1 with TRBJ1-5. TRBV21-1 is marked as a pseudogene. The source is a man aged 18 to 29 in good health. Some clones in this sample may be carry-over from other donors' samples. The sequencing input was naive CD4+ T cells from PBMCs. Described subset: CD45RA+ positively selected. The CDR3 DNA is TGTGCCAGCACCAACCGGAAGGAGCACATAGAGAGTCAGCCCCAGCATTTT. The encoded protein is CASTNRKEHIESQPQHF.